This is a list of T cell receptor beta chains from one sample in a study of T cell changes during pregnancy in multiple sclerosis. Produced via immunoSEQ multiplex PCR; TCRdb's table is partial and in-frame only. The sample includes 60,000 to 75,000 clones, approximately 90% of them seen just once. The sequences come from peripheral blood, collected after pregnancy. All receptors come from a female donor with multiple sclerosis, enrolled in a pregnancy study. Each CDR3 is given with its conserved first and last residue. The order of the fields is CDR3 DNA, CDR3 protein, D gene, V gene, clone size, J gene. D genes are given only for firm matches. The size field is filled for only some rows; it gives once, few, many or a size class.

TGCGCCAGCAGCTTGGCTACAGGTAAAGGGTATGGCTACACCTTC | CASSLATGKGYGYTF | . | TRBV5-1 | . | TRBJ1-2
TGTGCCAGCAGTTTTTTTGGGAGTACGGCCAAAAACATTCAGTACTTC | CASSFFGSTAKNIQYF | . | TRBV27 | . | TRBJ2-4
TGCGCCAGCAGCCCAGCTTGGACACAGGGAGAGACCCAGTACTTC | CASSPAWTQGETQYF | . | TRBV4-3 | . | TRBJ2-5
TGTGCCAGCAGCCACGGGAACAAGGGAACAGATACGCAGTATTTT | CASSHGNKGTDTQYF | . | TRBV11-2 | many | TRBJ2-3
TGTGCCAGCAGCCAGACAGAGTACAATGAGCAGTTCTTC | CASSQTEYNEQFF | . | TRBV5-5 | . | TRBJ2-1
TGTGCCAGCAGCCAATCTTACAGCAGGGAGCTGTTTTTT | CASSQSYSRELFF | . | TRBV16 | . | TRBJ2-2
TGTGCCAGCTCAACCGGGACAGGGTATGTCGAGCAGTACTTC | CASSTGTGYVEQYF | TRBD1 | TRBV18 | . | TRBJ2-7
TGTGCCAGCAGCTTAGGGGGTAGCGACAGGGGATACGAGCAGTACTTC | CASSLGGSDRGYEQYF | TRBD1 | TRBV11-3 | . | TRBJ2-7
TGTGCCAGCAGCGAGACTAGCGGGAACACCGGGGAGCTGTTTTTT | CASSETSGNTGELFF | TRBD2 | TRBV9 | . | TRBJ2-2
TGTGCCAGCAGCAAAGCAGGGGGACAGGTATACGAGCAGTACTTC | CASSKAGGQVYEQYF | TRBD1 | TRBV27 | . | TRBJ2-7
TGTGCCAGCAGCTTAGGAGCGGGAGTGTATTACGAGCAGTACTTC | CASSLGAGVYYEQYF | TRBD2 | TRBV7-9 | . | TRBJ2-7
TGTGCCAGCAGTTACTCCCCGGGGGGAACCTACGAGCAGTACTTC | CASSYSPGGTYEQYF | TRBD2 | TRBV6-5 | . | TRBJ2-7
TGTGCCAGCACCATGACAGGGGACCAGCCCCAGCATTTT | CASTMTGDQPQHF | TRBD1 | TRBV2 | once | TRBJ1-5
TGCGCCAGCAGCCATACAGGGGCGGGTTACGAGCAGTACTTC | CASSHTGAGYEQYF | TRBD1 | TRBV5-1 | . | TRBJ2-7
TGCGCCAGCAGTCAACGGGGGAGCCACGACGGGGAGCTGTTTTTT | CASSQRGSHDGELFF | . | TRBV23-1 | . | TRBJ2-2
TGTGCCAGCAGCGTAGAACCGGGGGGGGCCAACGTCCTGACTTTC | CASSVEPGGANVLTF | . | TRBV9 | . | TRBJ2-6
TGTGCCTGGAGTGGGACATCTTACAACGGCTACACCTTC | CAWSGTSYNGYTF | . | TRBV30 | . | TRBJ1-2
TGTGCCAGTAGTTTGGGCCACGAGCAGTACTTC | CASSLGHEQYF | . | TRBV19 | . | TRBJ2-7
TGTGCTAGTGGCGAAATAGCGGGAGGGGCAGATACGCAGTATTTT | CASGEIAGGADTQYF | TRBD2 | TRBV12-5 | . | TRBJ2-3
TGCGCCAGCAGCTTGGATGGCCCCAATGACTACAATGAGCAGTTCTTC | CASSLDGPNDYNEQFF | . | TRBV5-1 | . | TRBJ2-1
TGTGCCAGCAGTTACGACAGGGACACTGAAGCTTTCTTT | CASSYDRDTEAFF | TRBD1 | TRBV6-6 | . | TRBJ1-1
TGTGCCAGCAGCTTAGCGCGTCCGACACAAAGGGACAGTCTATATTTT | CASSLARPTQRDSLYF | TRBD1 | TRBV7-9 | few | TRBJ1-3
TGTGCCAGCTCGGACAGTCGCTACGAGCAGTACTTC | CASSDSRYEQYF | . | TRBV6-5 | . | TRBJ2-7
TGTGCCAGCAGGGGGGGACTAGCGGGAGGAGGCTACGAGCAGTACTTC | CASRGGLAGGGYEQYF | TRBD2 | TRBV28 | . | TRBJ2-7
TGTGCCAGCAGTTTGCCTCAGGGGTACTACGAGCAGTACTTC | CASSLPQGYYEQYF | . | TRBV28 | once | TRBJ2-7
TGTGCCAGCAAACGGTTTAACTATGGCTACACCTTC | CASKRFNYGYTF | . | TRBV6-1 | . | TRBJ1-2
TGTGCCAGTCAACATGCGACTAGCTCTTACAATGAGCAGTTCTTC | CASQHATSSYNEQFF | TRBD2 | TRBV19 | . | TRBJ2-1
TGTGCCAGCAGTCCGCTCCCGCGGGAGCGTAACATTCAGTACTTC | CASSPLPRERNIQYF | TRBD2 | TRBV28 | . | TRBJ2-4
TGTGCCAGCAGTTATCATCCTGAAGCTTTCTTT | CASSYHPEAFF | . | TRBV6-5 | few | TRBJ1-1
TGTGCCAGCAGCCCGTCCGGAGATGAGCAGTTCTTC | CASSPSGDEQFF | . | TRBV7-3 | . | TRBJ2-1
TGTGCCAGCAGCGGACAGGGTCTGGCTGAAGCTTTCTTT | CASSGQGLAEAFF | TRBD1 | TRBV7-9 | . | TRBJ1-1